This T cell receptor (beta chain) is drawn from a study of response to subunit inactivated influenza vaccine. Study conclusions and caveats: The authors suggested that every seasonal influenza vaccination recruits few new T cells.

MiXCR was run by TCRdb on the RT-PCR reads, yielding one entry per CDR3 protein. The sample contains 280,000 or so distinct CDR3 sequences, 20% to 25% of which appear only once. This clonotype was seen a few times. What it binds is not known. The V end lost 3 bases, the J end lost 3 bases, and 11 bases lay between the germline ends. The CDR3 is 14 amino acids. Per germline, CDR1 LNHDA and CDR2 SQIVND (reference sequence). The starting material was PBMCs from blood, obtained 21 months after vaccination. V is TRBV19 and J is TRBJ1-2, with D perhaps matching TRBD1 (6 bases). The clonotype originates from a man between 50 and 69 years old who received an inactivated influenza vaccine. The CDR3 region has the DNA TGTGCCAGTAGTATCCGCCGGACAGACTATGGCTACACCTTC. Translated, it gives CASSIRRTDYGYTF.